This T cell receptor (beta chain) was obtained from a study of cytomegalovirus exposure and HLA in healthy donors. General observations from the study: Investigators reported 150 to 200 TCR beta chains as tied to cytomegalovirus.

V lost 4 bases to trimming and J lost 7 bases, with 11 bases between them. CDR1 MNHEY and CDR2 SVGAGI come from the germline V gene. The CDR3 length is 12 residues. For this clone: The target antigen is unknown.

Libraries were prepared by immunoSEQ multiplex PCR; TCRdb keeps only in-frame clonotypes and omits some of them. The table lists 140,000 or so clones, 89% of them singletons. The clonotype was recovered from a woman between 18 and 29 years old in good health and CMV-seropositive. The sequencing sample was made of PBMCs. This chain joins TRBV6-5 and TRBJ2-7, with a possible D match to TRBD1 (5 bases). Written as DNA, the CDR3 is TGTGCCAGCAGTTCCCCTAGGGGTGAGCAGTACTTC. This encodes CASSSPRGEQYF.